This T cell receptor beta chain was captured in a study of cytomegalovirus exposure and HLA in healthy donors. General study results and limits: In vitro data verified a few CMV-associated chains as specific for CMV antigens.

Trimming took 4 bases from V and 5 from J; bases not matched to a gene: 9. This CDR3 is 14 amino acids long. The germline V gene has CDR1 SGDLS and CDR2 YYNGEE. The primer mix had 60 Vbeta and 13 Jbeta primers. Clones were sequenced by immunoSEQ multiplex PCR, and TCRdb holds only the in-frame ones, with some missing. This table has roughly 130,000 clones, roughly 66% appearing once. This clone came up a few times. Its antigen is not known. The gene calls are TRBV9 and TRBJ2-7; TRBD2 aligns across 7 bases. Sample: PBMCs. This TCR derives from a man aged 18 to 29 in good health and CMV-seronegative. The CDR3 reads CASSPGVAGHEQYF. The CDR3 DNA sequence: TGTGCCAGCAGCCCCGGGGTAGCGGGCCACGAGCAGTACTTC.